This passage covers 14 T cell receptor beta chains from one sample sequenced in a study of T cell clonality in common variable immunodeficiency. Produced via immunoSEQ multiplex PCR; TCRdb's table is partial and in-frame only. Observed in the sample are some 42,000 clones, none of them singletons. Sequencing was performed on peripheral blood mononuclear cells. The receptor set was obtained from a person aged 18 to 75 in good health.

At least ten counts were recorded for this clone. Sequencing ends 3 residues short of the CDR3 end; the germline J gene provides the rest. This sequence joins TRBV18 and TRBJ2-2; tentative D call: TRBD1 (5 bases). Trimming stripped 8 bases from V and 1 base from J, with 11 bases between. This CDR3 region has 14 residues. Germline loops: CDR1 KGHSH, CDR2 LQKENI. The CDR3 region is CASTRQKNTGELFF. The sequenced CDR3 bases are TGTGCCAGCACCCGACAGAAGAACACCGGGGAG.

This clone came up many times. The CDR3 end is not reached by the read, which stops 3 residues before it; the germline J gene fills it in. The rearrangement uses TRBV2 and TRBJ1-1, with unresolved D. There are 14 residues in the CDR3. Trimming took off 4 bases at V and 2 bases at J, with 11 bases between the two ends. Germline loops: CDR1 SNHLY, CDR2 FYNNEI. The DNA read from the CDR3 is TGTGCCAGCAGTGGTCCGGGGTATAACACTGAA. This codes for CASSGPGYNTE. The full CDR3 protein is CASSGPGYNTEAFF. Together with reference TRBV2 and TRBJ1-1, the CDR3 gives the full variable domain: EPEVTQTPSHQVTQMGQEVILRCVPISNHLYFYWYRQILGQKVEFLVSFYNNEISEKSEIFDDQFSVERPDGSNFTLKIRSTKLEDSAMYFCASSGPGYNTEAFFGQGTRLTVV.

This clone has more than one count but fewer than ten. The read halts 3 residues ahead of the CDR3 end, with the missing end drawn from the germline J gene. The chain employs TRBV19 and TRBJ2-7; 7 bases line up with TRBD1. Germline trimming cut 6 bases from V and 2 bases from J; bases unmatched to any gene: 10. The V gene's germline CDR1 is LNHDA and CDR2 SQIVND (reference sequence). This CDR3 is built from 15 residues. This CDR3 is CASSLQGSGAYEQYF. The CDR3 DNA, read in part, is TGTGCCAGTAGCCTACAGGGGTCCGGGGCCTACGAG.

In this sample, this clone turned up many times. With the read ending 3 residues before the CDR3 end, the germline J gene is used to fill in that end. The chain carries TRBV5-4 and TRBJ2-3, with TRBD2 matching over 10 bases. The CDR3 has 16 amino acids. The V and J ends lost 1 base and 1 base, in that order; junction bases with no gene match: 3. The germline V gene encodes CDR1 SGHNT and CDR2 YYREEE (reference sequence). The CDR3 bases that were read are TGTGCCAGCAGCTTGAGCGGGAGGGTTGGCACAGATACG. As protein: CASSLSGRVGTDT. The CDR3 in full is CASSLSGRVGTDTQYF.

The table lists this clone with a few counts. The missing CDR3 end, 3 residues past where the read stops, is filled in from the germline J gene. The V call is TRBV19, the J call TRBJ1-5; D possibly corresponds to TRBD1 (6 bases). The CDR3 runs 16 residues. Trimming shortened V by 9 bases and J by 5 bases, and 23 bases separated the two germline ends. Germline CDR1 and CDR2: LNHDA and SQIVND (reference sequence). The CDR3 sequence is CASTRRDTGLHQPQHF. CDR3 bases read: TGTGCCAGCACCAGGAGAGATACAGGGCTTCATCAGCCC.

In its sample, this clone was seen many times. The DNA ends 3 residues before the CDR3 does, and the rest of the CDR3 is filled in from the germline J gene. This sequence joins TRBV20-1 and TRBJ1-4; D possibly corresponds to TRBD1 (5 bases). With 2 bases removed from V and 8 bases from J, the gap between germline ends came to 12 bases. The CDR3 loop spans 13 amino acids. Germline values: CDR1 DFQATT, CDR2 SNEGSKA (reference sequence). Incomplete CDR3 DNA: TGCAGTGCTAGACAGGGCGCAGGCGAAAAA. Protein sequence: CSARQGAGEK. The full CDR3 protein is CSARQGAGEKLFF.

This clone was counted at least ten times. The observed sequence ends 3 residues before the CDR3 terminus, with the missing tail filled in from the germline J gene. The rearrangement joins TRBV7-9 to TRBJ2-7; TRBD1 is a possible D gene (6 bases). V shed 2 bases and J shed 3 bases, with 8 bases lying between them. Germline CDR1 reads SEHNR; CDR2 reads FQNEAQ (reference sequence). The CDR3 is 13 residues long. The CDR3 bases that were read are TGTGCCAGCAGCTTAAGCAGGGGCTACGAG. Protein: CASSLSRGYE. The full CDR3 protein is CASSLSRGYEQYF.

In its sample, this clone was seen many times. The DNA ends 3 residues before the CDR3 does, and the rest of the CDR3 is filled in from the germline J gene. V gene TRBV5-1 combines with J gene TRBJ2-1; TRBD1 aligns across 8 bases. Germline values: CDR1 SGHRS, CDR2 YFSETQ. The V gene end was trimmed by 2 bases and the J gene end by 7 bases; junction bases not matched to a gene: 8. This CDR3 is built from 15 residues. The chain's CDR3 is CASSFLTGVENEQFF. The sequenced part of the CDR3 DNA is TGCGCCAGCAGCTTCTTGACAGGGGTAGAAAATGAG.

This clone was seen many times. The observed sequence ends 3 residues before the CDR3 terminus, with the missing tail filled in from the germline J gene. The chain joins TRBV19 to TRBJ1-1; D remains ambiguous. The CDR3 consists of 15 residues. CDR1 and CDR2 from the germline V gene are LNHDA and SQIVND (reference sequence). V was shortened by 7 bases and J by 0 bases, with 15 bases between the two germline ends. The covered CDR3 bases are TGTGCCAGTAACCGTCATGGTAGCGTGAACACTGAA. Translation gives CASNRHGSVNTE. The whole CDR3 reads CASNRHGSVNTEAFF.

This clone was counted a few times. CDR3 sequence reads: CASSLDRQAPYGYTF. The part of the CDR3 DNA that was read is TGTGCCAGCAGCTTAGACCGACAGGCCCCCTATGGC. This rearrangement joins TRBV11-1 to TRBJ1-2; D perhaps matches TRBD1 (6 bases). The sequenced fragment ends 3 residues before the CDR3 boundary, so the rest is inferred from the germline J gene. The CDR3 runs 15 residues. V lost 1 base and J lost 4, with 13 bases in between. The germline V gene has CDR1 SGHAT and CDR2 FQDESV (reference sequence).

This clone was observed at least ten times. The CDR3 end is not reached by the read, which stops 3 residues before it; the germline J gene fills it in. The chain employs TRBV20-1 and TRBJ2-1, with D unclear. The V gene lost 3 bases and the J gene lost 9 bases, with 9 bases spanning the gap. The CDR3 runs to 11 residues. CDR1 and CDR2 from the germline V gene are DFQATT and SNEGSKA (reference sequence). CDR3 bases read: TGCAGTGCTAGGAGAGACACTGAG. Translating it yields CSARRDTE. The entire CDR3 protein is CSARRDTEQFF.

This clone appeared many times. The read stops 3 residues short of the end of the CDR3; the missing end is completed from the germline J gene. The rearrangement uses TRBV18 and TRBJ1-5, with TRBD1 matching 9 bases. The CDR3 has 14 amino acids. Germline CDR1 and CDR2: KGHSH and LQKENI. With 2 bases clipped from V and 4 bases from J, the junction kept 0 bases outside the gene matches. CDR3 loop: CASSPGTGNQPQHF. The sequenced part of the CDR3 DNA is TGTGCCAGCTCACCAGGGACAGGGAATCAGCCC.

Many counts were recorded for this clone. The read comes to an end 3 residues before the CDR3 does, leaving the germline J gene to fill in the end. The genes are TRBV12-3 or TRBV12-4 and TRBJ2-7; 11 bases fit TRBD2. This CDR3 is built from 15 residues. With V trimmed by 6 bases and J by 2 bases, 6 bases remained unmatched. The CDR3 reads CASRLTSGAAYEQYF. Incomplete CDR3 DNA: TGTGCCAGCAGACTGACTAGCGGGGCAGCCTACGAG.

This clone appeared many times. The CDR3 end is not reached by the read, which stops 3 residues before it; the germline J gene fills it in. This chain uses TRBV5-1 with TRBJ2-5, with D tentatively TRBD2 (6 bases). V dropped 3 bases and J dropped 5 bases, with 17 bases sitting between them. Germline CDR1 SGHRS, CDR2 YFSETQ. This CDR3 is 15 amino acids long. The covered CDR3 bases are TGCGCCAGCAGCTCGACCGGGGGAAGAACGGAGACC. It is translated as CASSSTGGRTET. The CDR3 reads in full as CASSSTGGRTETQYF.